Listed below are T cell receptor beta chains from one sample, sequenced in a study of T cell repertoires in cytomegalovirus infection. TCRdb reprocessed the reads with MiXCR, giving one entry per CDR3 protein. The sample gives about 260,000 distinct CDR3 sequences, around 8.7% of which show up once; over 13% is in the top ten. The sequenced sample was PBMCs. The receptor set was obtained from a human donor in good health (CMV status not recorded). Some clones in this sample may be carry-over from other donors' samples. Each CDR3 is given with its conserved first and last residue. The D gene is left open where the match is weak. Clone size is shown for a subset of rows, as once, few, many or a class of expanded clone.

D gene: -; clone size: many; J gene: TRBJ2-5; V gene: TRBV12-3/TRBV12-4; CDR3 protein: CASSSTGSAIQETQYF; CDR3 DNA: TGTGCCAGCAGTTCTACGGGGTCGGCAATCCAAGAGACCCAGTACTTC
D gene: TRBD1; clone size: many; J gene: TRBJ2-4; V gene: TRBV7-2; CDR3 protein: CASSLAPQGAYIQYF; CDR3 DNA: TGTGCCAGCAGCTTAGCGCCACAGGGGGCATACATTCAGTACTTC
D gene: TRBD2; clone size: -; J gene: TRBJ2-5; V gene: TRBV20-1; CDR3 protein: CSASSPSSGRETQYF; CDR3 DNA: TGCAGTGCTTCCTCGCCCTCTAGCGGGAGGGAGACCCAGTACTTC
D gene: -; clone size: -; J gene: TRBJ2-1; V gene: TRBV7-3; CDR3 protein: CASSLTVGEQFF; CDR3 DNA: TGTGCCAGCAGCTTAACGGTGGGTGAGCAGTTCTTC
D gene: TRBD1; clone size: few; J gene: TRBJ1-1; V gene: TRBV20-1; CDR3 protein: CSARRQGPTMNTEAFF; CDR3 DNA: TGCAGTGCTCGAAGACAGGGGCCGACCATGAACACTGAAGCTTTCTTT
D gene: TRBD1; clone size: many; J gene: TRBJ2-3; V gene: TRBV19; CDR3 protein: CASSIRSGTATDTQYF; CDR3 DNA: TGTGCCAGTAGTATTAGATCCGGGACAGCCACAGATACGCAGTATTTT
D gene: -; clone size: -; J gene: TRBJ2-1; V gene: TRBV15; CDR3 protein: CATSRGLNEQFF; CDR3 DNA: TGTGCCACCAGCAGAGGGCTGAATGAGCAGTTCTTC
D gene: TRBD1; clone size: few; J gene: TRBJ2-3; V gene: TRBV3-1; CDR3 protein: CASSLGQAADTQYF; CDR3 DNA: TGTGCCAGCAGCCTCGGACAGGCGGCAGATACGCAGTATTTT
D gene: -; clone size: many; J gene: TRBJ1-2; V gene: TRBV6-2/TRBV6-3; CDR3 protein: CASSTQAGYGYTF; CDR3 DNA: TGTGCCAGCAGTACCCAGGCCGGCTATGGCTACACCTTC
D gene: -; clone size: many; J gene: TRBJ1-5; V gene: TRBV6-6; CDR3 protein: CASSYSGHRNQPQHF; CDR3 DNA: TGTGCCAGCAGTTACTCCGGACACCGCAATCAGCCCCAGCATTTT
D gene: -; clone size: many; J gene: TRBJ2-6; V gene: TRBV7-2; CDR3 protein: CASSPAGSGANVLTF; CDR3 DNA: TGTGCCAGCAGCCCCGCGGGATCTGGGGCCAACGTCCTGACTTTC
D gene: -; clone size: few; J gene: TRBJ2-7; V gene: TRBV7-2; CDR3 protein: CASSLAPNNYEQYF; CDR3 DNA: TGTGCCAGCAGCTTGGCCCCGAACAACTACGAGCAGTACTTC
D gene: TRBD1; clone size: many; J gene: TRBJ1-1; V gene: TRBV7-9; CDR3 protein: CASHQGALTEAFF; CDR3 DNA: TGTGCCAGCCACCAGGGGGCGCTCACTGAAGCTTTCTTT
D gene: -; clone size: many; J gene: TRBJ1-2; V gene: TRBV7-2; CDR3 protein: CASSLALGTGYTF; CDR3 DNA: TGTGCCAGCAGCTTAGCGTTAGGGACGGGCTACACCTTC
D gene: TRBD2; clone size: -; J gene: TRBJ2-1; V gene: TRBV12-5; CDR3 protein: CASGLVQSTQREGLGYNEQFF; CDR3 DNA: TGTGCTAGTGGTTTGGTACAATCTACGCAGCGGGAGGGCCTCGGTTACAATGAGCAGTTCTTC
D gene: -; clone size: many; J gene: TRBJ2-1; V gene: TRBV7-2; CDR3 protein: CASSFDGVKNEQFF; CDR3 DNA: TGTGCCAGCAGCTTTGACGGGGTAAAAAATGAGCAGTTCTTC
D gene: TRBD1; clone size: many; J gene: TRBJ1-2; V gene: TRBV12-3/TRBV12-4; CDR3 protein: CASRLTGGNQNYTF; CDR3 DNA: TGTGCCAGCAGACTGACAGGGGGGAACCAGAACTACACCTTC
D gene: TRBD2; clone size: many; J gene: TRBJ2-1; V gene: TRBV20-1; CDR3 protein: CSARGTSGSTGGNEQFF; CDR3 DNA: TGCAGTGCTAGAGGGACTAGCGGGAGCACCGGGGGCAATGAGCAGTTCTTC
D gene: -; clone size: few; J gene: TRBJ1-1; V gene: TRBV20-1; CDR3 protein: CSARRLGIRDTEAFF; CDR3 DNA: TGCAGTGCCAGGAGGTTGGGCATTAGGGACACTGAAGCTTTCTTT
D gene: -; clone size: -; J gene: TRBJ2-2; V gene: TRBV20-1; CDR3 protein: CSARWLGARGLNTGELFF; CDR3 DNA: TGCAGTGCTAGATGGTTAGGGGCGCGAGGTTTGAACACCGGGGAGCTGTTTTTT
D gene: -; clone size: many; J gene: TRBJ2-5; V gene: TRBV18; CDR3 protein: CASSPPAAGETQYF; CDR3 DNA: TGTGCCAGCTCACCACCGGCAGCGGGTGAGACCCAGTACTTC
D gene: TRBD1; clone size: many; J gene: TRBJ2-7; V gene: TRBV6-2/TRBV6-3; CDR3 protein: CASRTTGGFYEQYF; CDR3 DNA: TGTGCCAGCAGGACGACAGGGGGCTTCTACGAGCAGTACTTC
D gene: TRBD1; clone size: few; J gene: TRBJ2-1; V gene: TRBV7-9; CDR3 protein: CASSPPGQSGNNEQFF; CDR3 DNA: TGTGCCAGCAGCCCGCCGGGACAGTCGGGGAACAATGAGCAGTTCTTC
D gene: -; clone size: many; J gene: TRBJ2-7; V gene: TRBV7-8; CDR3 protein: CASSLGPSGEQYF; CDR3 DNA: TGTGCCAGCAGCTTAGGACCATCTGGCGAGCAGTACTTC
D gene: -; clone size: -; J gene: TRBJ2-1; V gene: TRBV28; CDR3 protein: CASSPSQGPSSYNEQFF; CDR3 DNA: TGTGCCAGCAGTCCATCACAGGGTCCGAGCTCCTACAATGAGCAGTTCTTC
D gene: TRBD1; clone size: few; J gene: TRBJ2-7; V gene: TRBV27; CDR3 protein: CASKNRGTGEQYF; CDR3 DNA: TGTGCCAGCAAAAACAGGGGTACGGGCGAGCAGTACTTC
D gene: -; clone size: -; J gene: TRBJ2-7; V gene: TRBV7-6; CDR3 protein: CASTSNKGEQYF; CDR3 DNA: TGTGCCAGCACCTCCAACAAGGGGGAGCAGTACTTC
D gene: TRBD1; clone size: many; J gene: TRBJ1-1; V gene: TRBV7-3; CDR3 protein: CASSPLPGTGVSDTEAFF; CDR3 DNA: TGTGCCAGCAGCCCACTGCCCGGGACAGGGGTTTCGGACACTGAAGCTTTCTTT
D gene: -; clone size: -; J gene: TRBJ1-1; V gene: TRBV18; CDR3 protein: CASSPWKLAEAFF; CDR3 DNA: TGTGCCAGCTCACCGTGGAAGCTCGCTGAAGCTTTCTTT
D gene: -; clone size: many; J gene: TRBJ2-3; V gene: TRBV7-9; CDR3 protein: CASTPPDTTDTQYF; CDR3 DNA: TGTGCCAGCACCCCCCCTGACACCACAGATACGCAGTATTTT
D gene: -; clone size: many; J gene: TRBJ1-2; V gene: TRBV12-3/TRBV12-4; CDR3 protein: CASSPTQNYGYTF; CDR3 DNA: TGTGCCAGCAGTCCAACACAGAACTATGGCTACACCTTC
D gene: TRBD2; clone size: -; J gene: TRBJ2-1; V gene: TRBV19; CDR3 protein: CASSARKRGGSSYNEQFF; CDR3 DNA: TGTGCCAGTTCTGCGCGGAAGCGAGGCGGGAGCTCCTACAATGAGCAGTTCTTC
D gene: -; clone size: many; J gene: TRBJ1-1; V gene: TRBV7-2; CDR3 protein: CASSPLIGGEAFF; CDR3 DNA: TGTGCCAGCAGCCCGTTAATTGGGGGCGAAGCTTTCTTT
D gene: -; clone size: few; J gene: TRBJ1-1; V gene: TRBV4-1; CDR3 protein: CASSQDWAAGGQNEAFF; CDR3 DNA: TGCGCCAGCAGCCAAGATTGGGCTGCCGGGGGGCAGAACGAAGCTTTCTTT
D gene: -; clone size: many; J gene: TRBJ2-3; V gene: TRBV28; CDR3 protein: CASSDTLGPYF; CDR3 DNA: TGTGCCAGCAGTGATACGCTAGGTCCGTATTTT
D gene: -; clone size: many; J gene: TRBJ1-5; V gene: TRBV2; CDR3 protein: CASSDDSYNQPQHF; CDR3 DNA: TGTGCCAGCAGTGACGACAGCTACAATCAGCCCCAGCATTTT
D gene: -; clone size: many; J gene: TRBJ1-1; V gene: TRBV7-2; CDR3 protein: CASRTRMNTEAFF; CDR3 DNA: TGTGCCAGCAGAACACGAATGAACACTGAAGCTTTCTTT
D gene: TRBD2; clone size: few; J gene: TRBJ2-1; V gene: TRBV10-1; CDR3 protein: CASSPAGLAGNEQFF; CDR3 DNA: TGCGCCAGCAGCCCCGCCGGACTAGCGGGTAATGAGCAGTTCTTC